This T cell receptor beta chain derives from a study of blood T cells in healthy people across ages. Donors were systemically healthy Caucasian individuals from Russia aged roughly 6 to 100 years. Using a J-beta primer mix together with a sample-barcoded 5' primer, a second PCR was run for roughly 7 to 11 cycles. Tagging of each cDNA molecule was performed by a template-switch adaptor with 12 random nucleotides. TCRdb processed the 5' RACE reads anew with MiXCR; each CDR3 protein has one entry. The repertoire has 590,000 or so distinct CDR3 sequences, 25% to 30% of them found once; the top ten carry around 16%. CDR1 is SNHLY and CDR2 is FYNNEI in the germline V gene. V lost 6 bases to trimming and J lost 1 base, with 9 bases between them. The CDR3 contains 13 residues. Remarks on this clonotype: Antigen unknown.

The study's findings and limits: Reliance upon unsorted PBMCs precluded definitive naive versus antigen-experienced comparison.

V and J are TRBV2 and TRBJ1-1; the D is unclear. Sample: blood. This receptor was identified in a woman aged 80 or over in good health. In DNA, the CDR3 is TGTGCCAGCAGCGTGGAGGAGAACACTGAAGCTTTCTTT. The encoded protein is CASSVEENTEAFF.